These T cell receptor beta chains were read from a single sample in a study of CD8 T cells in Susac syndrome. In TCRdb, the immunoSEQ multiplex PCR reads were re-called with MiXCR into one record per CDR3 protein. The data contain tens of thousands of distinct CDR3 sequences, roughly 95% of them seen just once; the ten biggest clones take up roughly 0.68%. The source material was CD8+ T cells from PBMCs. Receptor source: a human donor with Susac syndrome. The CDR3 runs from the conserved cysteine through the conserved F or W. Fields, in order: J gene, V gene, CDR3 length, D gene, clone size, CDR3 protein, CDR3 DNA. The D gene is left open where the match is weak. Clone sizes are given selectively: once, few, many, or a class where the clone is expanded.

TRBJ2-2 | TRBV30 | 15 | - | - | CAWDEGTLNTGELFF | TGTGCCTGGGATGAGGGAACTTTGAACACCGGGGAGCTGTTTTTT
TRBJ2-5 | TRBV4-1 | 15 | TRBD2 | - | CASSQTSGELETQYF | TGCGCCAGCAGCCAGACTAGCGGGGAACTTGAGACCCAGTACTTC
TRBJ1-2 | TRBV23-1 | 16 | - | - | CASSQSGPTVNYGYTF | TGCGCCAGCAGTCAATCGGGCCCAACCGTTAACTATGGCTACACCTTC
TRBJ2-1 | TRBV30 | 14 | TRBD1 | - | CAWSDDRGYNEQFF | TGTGCCTGGAGTGACGACAGGGGGTACAATGAGCAGTTCTTC
TRBJ1-2 | TRBV12-3/TRBV12-4 | 12 | - | - | CASSLANYGYTF | TGTGCCAGCAGTTTGGCTAACTATGGCTACACCTTC
TRBJ1-1 | TRBV7-8 | 12 | TRBD1 | - | CASSLRGSEAFF | TGTGCCAGCAGCCTCAGGGGGTCTGAAGCTTTCTTT
TRBJ1-1 | TRBV4-1 | 15 | TRBD1 | - | CASSHPGTANTEAFF | TGCGCCAGCAGCCACCCCGGGACAGCGAACACTGAAGCTTTCTTT
TRBJ2-3 | TRBV5-6 | 14 | - | - | CASSLEVLVDTQYF | TGTGCCAGCAGCTTGGAGGTTCTGGTAGATACGCAGTATTTT
TRBJ1-1 | TRBV29-1 | 11 | TRBD1 | once | CSGDRNTEAFF | TGCAGCGGGGACAGGAACACTGAAGCTTTCTTT
TRBJ2-5 | TRBV6-2/TRBV6-3 | 15 | - | - | CASSYLAEAAETQYF | TGTGCCAGCAGTTACCTGGCGGAAGCTGCAGAGACCCAGTACTTC